This record concerns one TCR beta chain sequence. The CDR3 spans 13 residues. Germline values: CDR1 SGHNT, CDR2 YYREEE (reference sequence). With 2 bases removed from V and 5 bases from J, the gap between germline ends came to 11 bases. Method: immunoSEQ multiplex PCR; TCRdb's copy keeps in-frame clones and lacks some. The sample records tens of thousands of clones, around 83% being singletons. This entry is derived from a study of OX40 agonist ivuxolimab in advanced cancers. Turning to the study itself: The study gave patients intravenous ivuxolimab at 0.01 to 10 mg/kg every 2 weeks.

The TCR originated in an adult with an advanced solid tumor such as melanoma, head and neck, liver or kidney cancer. This specimen was CD4+ or CD8+ T cells sorted from blood, taken in a trial of the OX40 agonist ivuxolimab. This chain connects TRBV5-4 to TRBJ2-7; tentative D call: TRBD1 (5 bases). CDR3 sequence: CASSFQGDDEQYF. CDR3 DNA: TGTGCCAGCAGCTTTCAGGGTGATGACGAGCAGTACTTC.